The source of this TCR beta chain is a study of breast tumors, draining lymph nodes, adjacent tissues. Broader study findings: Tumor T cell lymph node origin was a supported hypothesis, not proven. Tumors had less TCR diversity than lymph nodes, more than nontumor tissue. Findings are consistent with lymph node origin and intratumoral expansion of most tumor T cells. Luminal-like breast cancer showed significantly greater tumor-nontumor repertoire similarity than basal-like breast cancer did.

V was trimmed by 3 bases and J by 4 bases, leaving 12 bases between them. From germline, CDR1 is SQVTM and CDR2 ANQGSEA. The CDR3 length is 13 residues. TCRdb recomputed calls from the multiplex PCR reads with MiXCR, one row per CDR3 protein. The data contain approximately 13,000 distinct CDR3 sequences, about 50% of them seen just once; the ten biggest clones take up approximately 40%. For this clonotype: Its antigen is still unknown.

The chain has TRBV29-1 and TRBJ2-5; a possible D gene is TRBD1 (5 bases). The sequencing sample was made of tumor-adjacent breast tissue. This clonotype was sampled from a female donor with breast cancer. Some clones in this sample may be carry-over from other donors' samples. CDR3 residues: CSVDSLGVETQYF. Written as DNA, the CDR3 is TGCAGCGTTGATAGTCTAGGGGTAGAGACCCAGTACTTC.